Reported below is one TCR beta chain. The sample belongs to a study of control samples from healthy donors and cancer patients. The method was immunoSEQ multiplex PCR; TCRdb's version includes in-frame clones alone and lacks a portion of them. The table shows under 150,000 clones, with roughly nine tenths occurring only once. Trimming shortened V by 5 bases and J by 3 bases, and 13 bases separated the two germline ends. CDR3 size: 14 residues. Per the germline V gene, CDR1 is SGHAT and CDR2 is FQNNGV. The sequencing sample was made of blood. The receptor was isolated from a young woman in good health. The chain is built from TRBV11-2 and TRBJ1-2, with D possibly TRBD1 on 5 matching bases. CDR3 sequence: CASSLTTEHYGYTF. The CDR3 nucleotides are TGTGCCAGCAGCCTTACGACAGAACACTATGGCTACACCTTC.